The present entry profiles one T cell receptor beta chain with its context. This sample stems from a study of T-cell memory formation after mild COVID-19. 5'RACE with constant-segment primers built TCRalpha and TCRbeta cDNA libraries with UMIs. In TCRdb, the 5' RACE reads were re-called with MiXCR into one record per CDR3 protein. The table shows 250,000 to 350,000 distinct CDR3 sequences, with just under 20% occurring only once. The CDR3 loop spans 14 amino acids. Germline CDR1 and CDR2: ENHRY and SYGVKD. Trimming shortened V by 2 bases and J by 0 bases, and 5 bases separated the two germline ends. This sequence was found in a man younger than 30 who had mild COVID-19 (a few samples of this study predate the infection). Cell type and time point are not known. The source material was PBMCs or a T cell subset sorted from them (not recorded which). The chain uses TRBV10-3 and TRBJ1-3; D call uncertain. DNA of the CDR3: TGTGCCATCAGTGAGGGCGCCTCTGGAAACACCATATATTTT. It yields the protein CAISEGASGNTIYF.